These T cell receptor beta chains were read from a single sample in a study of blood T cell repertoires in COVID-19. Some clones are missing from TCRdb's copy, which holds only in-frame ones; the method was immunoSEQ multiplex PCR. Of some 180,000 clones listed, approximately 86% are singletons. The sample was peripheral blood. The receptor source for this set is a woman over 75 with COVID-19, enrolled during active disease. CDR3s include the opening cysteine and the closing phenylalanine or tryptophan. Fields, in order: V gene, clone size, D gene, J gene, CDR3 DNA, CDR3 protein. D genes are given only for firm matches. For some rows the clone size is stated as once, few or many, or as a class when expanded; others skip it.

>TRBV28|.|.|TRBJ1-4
TGTGCCACCGGGGAGCTTGGCGAAAAACTGTTTTTT
CATGELGEKLFF
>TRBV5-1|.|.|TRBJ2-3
TGCGCCAGCAGCATAGAGCGGAATCGAGGCACAGATACGCAGTATTTT
CASSIERNRGTDTQYF
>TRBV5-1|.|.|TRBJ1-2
TGCGCCAGCAGCTTGGAAGCCTATGGCTACACCTTC
CASSLEAYGYTF
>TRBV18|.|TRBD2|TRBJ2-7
TGTGCCAGCTCACCAGGGGCTCAACTAGCGGGGGTCTACTTC
CASSPGAQLAGVYF
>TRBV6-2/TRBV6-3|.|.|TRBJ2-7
TGTGCCAGCAGCAACAGAGACAGATTCTACGAGCAGTACTTC
CASSNRDRFYEQYF
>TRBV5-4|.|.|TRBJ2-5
TGTGCCAGCAGCCGCAGGGGAGCCCAAGAGACCCAGTACTTC
CASSRRGAQETQYF
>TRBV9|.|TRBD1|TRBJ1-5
TGTGCCAGCAGCGTAGAGGGACAGCCTCATCAGCCCCAGCATTTT
CASSVEGQPHQPQHF
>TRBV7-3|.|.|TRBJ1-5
TGTGCCAGCAGCGTAGACTACAATCAGCCCCAGCATTTT
CASSVDYNQPQHF
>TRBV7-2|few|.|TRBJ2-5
TGTGCCAGCAGTAACCGGGGGGCGCCAGGGGAGACCCAGTACTTC
CASSNRGAPGETQYF
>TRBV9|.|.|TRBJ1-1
TGTGCCAGCAGCGTAGATGGGCAGGGCCACACTGAAGCTTTCTTT
CASSVDGQGHTEAFF
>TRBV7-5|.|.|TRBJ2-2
TGTGCCAGAAGCTCGACAGGGCTTGGGGGGGAGCTGTTTTTT
CARSSTGLGGELFF
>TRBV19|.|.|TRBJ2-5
TGTGCCAGTAGTACTACTGGTGGAGGGGAGACCCAGTACTTC
CASSTTGGGETQYF
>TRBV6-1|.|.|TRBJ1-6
TGTGCCAGCAGTGAGGCAGTCGGGAATTCACCCCTCCACTTT
CASSEAVGNSPLHF
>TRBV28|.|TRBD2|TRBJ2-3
TGTGCCAGCAGTTCGTATAGCGGGAGTGATGGAGGGACAGATACGCAGTATTTT
CASSSYSGSDGGTDTQYF
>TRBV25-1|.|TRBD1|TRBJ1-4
TGTGCCAGCAGTGAGTTTGGGACAGGTACCTCAAGCGGGGAAAAACTGTTTTTT
CASSEFGTGTSSGEKLFF
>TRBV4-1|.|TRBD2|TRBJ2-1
TGCGCCAGCAGCCAAGATACCCCACGGACTAGCGGGAGGCTTGAGCAGTTCTTC
CASSQDTPRTSGRLEQFF
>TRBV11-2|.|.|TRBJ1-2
TGTGCCAGCAGCTTAGGGGCAGTGGCAAAGGATGGCTACACCTTC
CASSLGAVAKDGYTF
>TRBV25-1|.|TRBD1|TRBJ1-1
TGTGCCAGCAGTGCCCCAAATTCCGGACAGGCGGGCACTGAAGCTTTCTTT
CASSAPNSGQAGTEAFF
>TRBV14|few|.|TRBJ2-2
TGTGCCAGCAGCCAAGTACTGAACGGGGAGCTGTTTTTT
CASSQVLNGELFF
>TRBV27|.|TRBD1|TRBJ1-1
TGTGCCAGCAGTTTATCGCAGACAGGGGTAGGGGCTTTCTTT
CASSLSQTGVGAFF
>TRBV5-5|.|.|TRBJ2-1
TGTGCCAGCAGCCCTACTAGTCCGCTCTCCTACAATGAGCAGTTCTTC
CASSPTSPLSYNEQFF
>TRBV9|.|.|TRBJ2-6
TGTGCCAGCAGCGTCAGGCCCTCCTCTGGGGCCAACGTCCTGACTTTC
CASSVRPSSGANVLTF
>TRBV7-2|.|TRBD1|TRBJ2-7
TGTGCCAGCAGCTTGGGGAGGGTAGGGACAGGGACTCTCTACGAGCAGTACTTC
CASSLGRVGTGTLYEQYF
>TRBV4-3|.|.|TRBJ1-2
TGCGCCAGCAGCCACGACGACAGGCACCCGGGCTACACCTTC
CASSHDDRHPGYTF
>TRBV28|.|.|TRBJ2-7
TGTGCCAGCAGTTTGGTGGGGGCAGGGGACTACGAGCAGTACTTC
CASSLVGAGDYEQYF
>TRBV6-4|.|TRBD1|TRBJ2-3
TGTGCCAGCAGTGACTCCGTGACAGGGGGCGCAGATACGCAGTATTTT
CASSDSVTGGADTQYF
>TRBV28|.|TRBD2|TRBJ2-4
TGTGCCAGCAGTTTAGGTGGGGGGGGAGAAAACATTCAGTACTTC
CASSLGGGGENIQYF
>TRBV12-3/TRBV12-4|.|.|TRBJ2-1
TGTGCCAGCAGTTTATCTAATGAGCAGTTCTTC
CASSLSNEQFF
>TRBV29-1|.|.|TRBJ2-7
TGCAGCGTTGAAAATCCCGAGGGTAGGGGGCGCGGGGTAGCAAGTGAGCAGTACTTC
CSVENPEGRGRGVASEQYF
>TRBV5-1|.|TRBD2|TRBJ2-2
TGCGCCAGCAGCTCACTCGGGGGGAGGGACACCGGGGAGCTGTTTTTT
CASSSLGGRDTGELFF
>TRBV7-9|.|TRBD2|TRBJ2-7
TGTGCCAGCAGCTCACTAGCGGGAGCCCCCCGCGAGCAGTACTTC
CASSSLAGAPREQYF
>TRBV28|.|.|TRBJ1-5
TGTGCCAGCAGTTTAGGAAGGGGGTATCAGCCCCAGCATTTT
CASSLGRGYQPQHF
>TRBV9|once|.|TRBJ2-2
TGTGCCAGCAGCGTAGAAGGAGGGCGAGACACCGGGGAGCTGTTTTTT
CASSVEGGRDTGELFF
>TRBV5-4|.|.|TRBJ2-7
TGTGCCAGCAGCTTGGTATCGGGGAACGAGCAGTACTTC
CASSLVSGNEQYF
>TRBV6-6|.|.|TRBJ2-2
TGTGCCAGCAGTTCCCTGGCAGCGAACACCGGGGAGCTGTTTTTT
CASSSLAANTGELFF
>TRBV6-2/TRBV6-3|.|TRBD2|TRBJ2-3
TGTGCCAGCAGCCGGACTAGCGGGAGAGAATCAGATACGCAGTATTTT
CASSRTSGRESDTQYF
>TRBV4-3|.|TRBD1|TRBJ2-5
TGCGCCAGCAGCCACTTCGAAAGGGGGCAGGCCCAGTACTTC
CASSHFERGQAQYF
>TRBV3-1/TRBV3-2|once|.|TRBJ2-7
TGTGCCAGCAGCCAAGGGCTTAGCGCTCCCTACGAGCAGTACTTC
CASSQGLSAPYEQYF
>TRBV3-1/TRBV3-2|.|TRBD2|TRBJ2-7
TGTGCCAGCAGCCTATCAGCGGGAGGGCCGGGCGAGCAGTACTTC
CASSLSAGGPGEQYF
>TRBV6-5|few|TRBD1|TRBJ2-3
TGTGCCAGCAGCCCGGGACAGGAATTGGATACGCAGTATTTT
CASSPGQELDTQYF
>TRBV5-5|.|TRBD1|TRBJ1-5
TGTGCCAGCAGCTTGTTTCAGGGGGCAACTCAGCCCCAGCATTTT
CASSLFQGATQPQHF
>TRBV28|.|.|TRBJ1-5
TGTGCCAGCAGTTTTAGGCAGGGTGTAGGACAGCCCCAGCATTTT
CASSFRQGVGQPQHF
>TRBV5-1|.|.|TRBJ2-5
TGCGCCAGCAGCCCGACCCAAGGGGGTGACACCCAGTACTTC
CASSPTQGGDTQYF
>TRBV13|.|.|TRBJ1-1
TGTGCCAGCAGGATTACAGGGTTGGGGAACACTGAAGCTTTCTTT
CASRITGLGNTEAFF
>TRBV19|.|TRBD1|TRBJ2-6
TGTGCCAGTAGACCCGACAGGGACTCTGGGGCCAACGTCCTGACTTTC
CASRPDRDSGANVLTF
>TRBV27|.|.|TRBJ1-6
TGTGCCAGCACCGACAGGACGTCCTATAATTCACCCCTCCACTTT
CASTDRTSYNSPLHF
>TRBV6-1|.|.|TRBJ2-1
TGTGCCAGCAGTGACCAAAGCGGTTCCTACAATGAGCAGTTCTTC
CASSDQSGSYNEQFF
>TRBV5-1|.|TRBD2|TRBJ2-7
TGCGCCAGCAGCTTAACTAGCGGGACCTTCCACTCCTACGAGCAGTACTTC
CASSLTSGTFHSYEQYF
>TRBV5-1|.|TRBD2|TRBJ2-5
TGCGCCAGCAGCACCGGACTAGCGGGAGATTTAATGGAGACCCAGTACTTC
CASSTGLAGDLMETQYF
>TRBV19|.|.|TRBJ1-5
TGTGCCAGTAGTTCACAGGGTGGGCAGCCCCAGCATTTT
CASSSQGGQPQHF
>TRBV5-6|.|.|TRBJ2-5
TGTGCCAGCAGCCGAGGGCGCGGGGAGACCCAGTACTTC
CASSRGRGETQYF
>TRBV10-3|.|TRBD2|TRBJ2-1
TGTGCCATCAGTGAGTCTCGGGGGGCCTACAATGAGCAGTTCTTC
CAISESRGAYNEQFF